Detailed here is one TCR beta chain. Its specificity is not known. The sample belongs to a study of cytomegalovirus exposure and HLA in healthy donors. While unrecorded immune exposures were likely, the donors were nominally healthy when sampled. Study-level findings and limits: A later analysis, which compared TCR beta chains of equal frequency, found the HLA-associated ones more clonally expanded. Judged likely to be a sequencing artifact was a cluster of highly shared sequence variants.

Researchers ran the PCR with 60 Vbeta and 13 Jbeta primers. The table came from immunoSEQ multiplex PCR; TCRdb's copy has only in-frame clones and leaves some out. There are some 150,000 clones in the sample; 70% to 80% occur only once, and 3.5% lies in the top ten. Germline V CDR1 and CDR2: MNHNS, SASEGT. V dropped 0 bases and J dropped 1 base, with 6 bases sitting between them. This CDR3 region has 14 residues. Sequenced material: PBMCs. This TCR derives from a human donor in good health. This rearrangement joins TRBV6-1 to TRBJ1-1; D gene uncertain. The CDR3 loop is CASSEAFKNTEAFF. In DNA, the CDR3 is TGTGCCAGCAGTGAAGCATTTAAGAACACTGAAGCTTTCTTT.